The clone carrying this TCR beta chain was recorded a few times. These data originate in a study of blood T cells in healthy people across ages. The second PCR ran about 6 to 12 cycles with a sample-barcoded 5' primer and J-beta primers. TCRdb re-derived calls from the 5' RACE reads in MiXCR, one entry per CDR3 protein. The top ten clones hold roughly a tenth of a sample with some 760,000 distinct CDR3 sequences, roughly 25% of them seen once. The CDR3 contains 15 residues. The V and J ends lost 5 bases and 4 bases respectively, with 21 bases between them. The germline gives CDR1 DFQATT, CDR2 SNEGSKA (reference sequence). These sequences were also reported in another study, on T cells of mothers and their children.

This TCR derives from a boy aged 5-17 years in good health. Sequencing input: blood. This chain joins TRBV20-1 and TRBJ2-7; D remains unclear. CDR3 sequence: CSAPQYPSQVYEQYF. The DNA of the CDR3 is TGCAGTGCTCCCCAATATCCCAGCCAAGTTTACGAGCAGTACTTC.